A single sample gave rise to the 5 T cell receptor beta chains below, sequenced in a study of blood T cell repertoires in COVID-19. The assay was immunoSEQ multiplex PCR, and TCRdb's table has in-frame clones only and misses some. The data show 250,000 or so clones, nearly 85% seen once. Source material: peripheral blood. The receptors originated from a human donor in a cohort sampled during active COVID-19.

This CDR3 is CASSDKGQLPGETQYF. CDR3 bases: TGTGCCAGCAGTGACAAGGGCCAGTTACCGGGGGAGACCCAGTACTTC. V and J are TRBV2 and TRBJ2-5, with D perhaps TRBD2 (5 bases). Per the germline V gene, CDR1 is SNHLY and CDR2 is FYNNEI. The CDR3 runs to 16 residues. The ends were cut back, 3 bases at V and 5 bases at J, with 19 bases in the middle.

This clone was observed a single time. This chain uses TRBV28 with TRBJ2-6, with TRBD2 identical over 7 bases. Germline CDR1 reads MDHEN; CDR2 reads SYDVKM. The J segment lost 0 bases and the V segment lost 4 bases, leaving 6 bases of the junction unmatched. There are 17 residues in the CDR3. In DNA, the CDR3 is TGTGCCAGCAGTTCCTGGTCGGGGGGCTCTGGGGCCAACGTCCTGACTTTC. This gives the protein CASSSWSGGSGANVLTF.

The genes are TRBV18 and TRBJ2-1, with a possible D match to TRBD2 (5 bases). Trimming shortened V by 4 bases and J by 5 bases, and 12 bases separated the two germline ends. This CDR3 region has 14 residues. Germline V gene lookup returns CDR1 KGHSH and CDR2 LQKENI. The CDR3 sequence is CASSLGVINNEQFF. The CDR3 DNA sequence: TGTGCCAGCTCACTCGGGGTCATAAACAATGAGCAGTTCTTC.

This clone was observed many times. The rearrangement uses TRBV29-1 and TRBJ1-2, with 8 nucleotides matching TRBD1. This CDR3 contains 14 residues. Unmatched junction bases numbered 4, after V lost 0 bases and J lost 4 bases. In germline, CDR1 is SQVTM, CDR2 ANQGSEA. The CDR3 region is CSVEETGGVYGYTF. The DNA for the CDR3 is TGCAGCGTTGAAGAAACAGGGGGAGTCTATGGCTACACCTTC.

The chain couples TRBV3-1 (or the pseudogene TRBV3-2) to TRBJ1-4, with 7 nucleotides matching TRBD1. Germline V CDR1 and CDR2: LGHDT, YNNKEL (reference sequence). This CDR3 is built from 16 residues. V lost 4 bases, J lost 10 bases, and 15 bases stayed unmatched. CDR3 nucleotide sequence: TGTGCCAGCAGCCCTACATTGACAGGGAGCGGGCGAAAACTGTTTTTT. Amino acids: CASSPTLTGSGRKLFF.